Shown below are 32 T cell receptor beta chains from a single sample sequenced in a study of cytomegalovirus exposure and HLA in healthy donors. PCR amplification relied on 60 Vbeta primers (plus 13 Jbeta primers). The protocol was immunoSEQ multiplex PCR, while the TCRdb copy is restricted to in-frame clones and leaves out a portion. The sample records around 100,000 clones, about 67% being singletons. The sequencing sample was made of PBMCs. These receptors came from a man aged 30 to 39 in good health and CMV-seronegative.

V usage is TRBV10-3 and J usage is TRBJ1-1, with 7 nucleotides matching TRBD1. V lost 2 bases, J lost 0 bases, and 3 bases stayed unmatched. Germline values: CDR1 ENHRY, CDR2 SYGVKD. The CDR3 is 15 amino acids. Here the CDR3 DNA reads TGTGCCATCAGTGAGCCGACAGGGATGAACACTGAAGCTTTCTTT. Residues: CAISEPTGMNTEAFF.

The chain carries TRBV7-9 and TRBJ1-1; D remains ambiguous. The germline V gene has CDR1 SEHNR and CDR2 FQNEAQ (reference sequence). The CDR3 sequence is 17 residues long. V was cut by 5 bases and J by 5 bases, with 24 bases left in between. The CDR3 DNA is TGTGCCAGCAGCCTTCCCCTGGATTTCGGGTTAAGGACTGAAGCTTTCTTT. Encoded protein: CASSLPLDFGLRTEAFF.

CDR3 sequence: CAWSSGEHQPQHF. The CDR3 nucleotides are TGTGCCTGGAGTTCAGGGGAGCATCAGCCCCAGCATTTT. This chain joins TRBV30 and TRBJ1-5, with a possible D match to TRBD1 (6 bases). CDR1 and CDR2 from the germline V gene are GTSNPN and SVGIG (reference sequence). The CDR3 runs 13 residues. V shed 2 bases and J shed 5 bases, with 10 bases lying between them.

The chain links TRBV7-2 to TRBJ1-1; D uncertain. In germline, CDR1 is SGHTA, CDR2 FQGNSA. The CDR3 sequence is 14 residues long. The V gene lost 0 bases and the J gene lost 4 bases, with 9 bases spanning the gap. The CDR3 loop is CASSLALGVTEAFF. For the CDR3, the DNA is TGTGCCAGCAGCTTAGCGCTCGGGGTCACTGAAGCTTTCTTT. The full variable domain, in which reference TRBV7-2 and TRBJ1-1 provide the parts outside the CDR3, is GAGVSQSPSNKVTEKGKDVELRCDPISGHTALYWYRQSLGQGLEFLIYFQGNSAPDKSGLPSDRFSAERTGGSVSTLTIQRTQQEDSAVYLCASSLALGVTEAFFGQGTRLTVV.

This sequence joins TRBV6-1 and TRBJ2-3, with D unclear. The CDR3 extends over 14 amino acids. Germline values: CDR1 MNHNS, CDR2 SASEGT. V was trimmed by 5 bases and J by 3 bases, leaving 12 bases between them. This CDR3 reads CASSLPTETDTQYF. The CDR3 DNA reads TGTGCCAGCAGTCTACCCACAGAGACAGATACGCAGTATTTT.

V is TRBV6-5 and J is TRBJ2-5; 7 nucleotides agree with TRBD1. Germline values: CDR1 MNHEY, CDR2 SVGAGI. V was clipped by 4 bases and J by 5 bases; unmatched bases: 7. The CDR3 runs to 14 residues. The DNA for the CDR3 is TGTGCCAGCAGTTTTTCGACAGGGAAGGAGACCCAGTACTTC. Its translation is CASSFSTGKETQYF.

This clone occurred once. The rearrangement joins TRBV29-1 to TRBJ1-2; TRBD1 matches at 8 bases. The CDR3 spans 12 residues. V dropped 7 bases and J dropped 3; count of bases not matched to a gene: 4. The germline V gene encodes CDR1 SQVTM and CDR2 ANQGSEA. CDR3 sequence reads: CSATGGYYGYTF. DNA of the CDR3: TGCAGCGCCACAGGGGGATACTATGGCTACACCTTC.

The chain has TRBV5-1 and TRBJ1-1; D is undetermined. The V gene lost 0 bases and the J gene lost 5 bases, with 11 bases spanning the gap. Germline assignment: CDR1 SGHRS and CDR2 YFSETQ. The CDR3 loop spans 14 amino acids. The CDR3 spells CASSLGEAATEAFF. CDR3 bases: TGCGCCAGCAGCTTGGGGGAGGCGGCGACTGAAGCTTTCTTT. Together with reference TRBV5-1 and TRBJ1-1, the CDR3 gives the full variable domain: KAGVTQTPRYLIKTRGQQVTLSCSPISGHRSVSWYQQTPGQGLQFLFEYFSETQRNKGNFPGRFSGRQFSNSRSEMNVSTLELGDSALYLCASSLGEAATEAFFGQGTRLTVV.

This clone was counted only a few times. The rearrangement joins TRBV6-5 to TRBJ2-7; the D gene is possibly TRBD2 (6 bases). The V end was cut by 3 bases, the J end by 5 bases, with 11 bases between. The CDR3 totals 13 residues. Germline V lookup: CDR1 MNHEY, CDR2 SVGAGI. CDR3 sequence reads: CASSYGGPHEQYF. The CDR3, as DNA: TGTGCCAGCAGTTATGGAGGGCCCCACGAGCAGTACTTC.

This sequence joins TRBV18 and TRBJ1-1, with D tentatively TRBD1 (5 bases). CDR1 is KGHSH and CDR2 is LQKENI in the germline V gene. With 5 bases removed from V and 9 bases from J, the gap between germline ends came to 13 bases. The CDR3 sequence is 12 residues long. The CDR3 reads CASSSGEYQAFF. The CDR3 nucleotides read TGTGCCAGCTCATCGGGGGAATACCAAGCTTTCTTT.

The table lists this clone with a count of one. The V gene is TRBV5-1, the J gene TRBJ2-5; TRBD2 agrees at 7 bases. Germline loops: CDR1 SGHRS, CDR2 YFSETQ. This CDR3 is 15 amino acids long. The trim removed 4 bases at V and 0 bases at J, leaving 6 bases unmatched. The CDR3: CASSPGGVYQETQYF. DNA of the CDR3: TGCGCCAGCAGCCCGGGAGGAGTATACCAAGAGACCCAGTACTTC.

This clone showed up just a few times. The chain uses TRBV4-2 and TRBJ2-7, with TRBD1 matching 8 bases. This CDR3 comprises 15 residues. Germline lookup yields CDR1 LGHNA and CDR2 YNFKEQ. Unmatched junction bases numbered 3, after V lost 0 bases and J lost 2 bases. For the CDR3, the DNA is TGTGCCAGCAGCCAAGACAGGGGGCTCCCCTACGAGCAGTACTTC. Protein sequence: CASSQDRGLPYEQYF.

V and J are TRBV19 and TRBJ2-3, with a tentative D call TRBD1 (6 bases). V was shortened by 3 bases and J by 2 bases, with 12 bases between the two germline ends. Per the germline V gene, CDR1 is LNHDA and CDR2 is SQIVND (reference sequence). This CDR3 is built from 15 residues. Here the CDR3 reads CASSIAGVNTDTQYF. As DNA, the CDR3 is TGTGCCAGTAGTATTGCAGGGGTCAACACAGATACGCAGTATTTT. The full variable domain, rest sourced from reference TRBV19 and TRBJ2-3, is DGGITQSPKYLFRKEGQNVTLSCEQNLNHDAMYWYRQDPGQGLRLIYYSQIVNDFQKGDIAEGYSVSREKKESFPLTVTSAQKNPTAFYLCASSIAGVNTDTQYFGPGTRLTVL.

In regard to this clone: The same CDR3 is also encoded by other DNA sequences in this sample. This sequence joins TRBV5-1 and TRBJ2-1; the match to TRBD2 covers 13 bases. The V gene's germline CDR1 is SGHRS and CDR2 YFSETQ. J lost 5 bases, V lost 1 base, and 3 bases had no gene match. This CDR3 is 16 amino acids long. CDR3 amino acids: CASSLWGTSGDNEQFF. In DNA, the CDR3 is TGCGCCAGCAGCTTGTGGGGGACTAGCGGGGACAATGAGCAGTTCTTC.

This chain links TRBV28 with TRBJ1-1, with 7 bases matching TRBD1. The germline CDR1 and CDR2 sequences are MDHEN and SYDVKM. V gave up 5 bases and J gave up 3 bases; unmatched junction bases: 9. The CDR3 extends over 15 amino acids. In nucleotides, the CDR3 is TGTGCCAGCAGTCCTCATTTAGGGACAGACACTGAAGCTTTCTTT. Translated: CASSPHLGTDTEAFF.

This clone was detected only a few times. The chain uses TRBV28 and TRBJ2-7; a weak D match, TRBD2 (5 bases). The CDR3 is 17 amino acids. V was cut by 2 bases and J by 1 base, with 18 bases left in between. CDR1 MDHEN and CDR2 SYDVKM come from the germline V gene. The DNA for the CDR3 is TGTGCCAGCAGTTTACGGGGAGACTGGACCTGGTCCTACGAGCAGTACTTC. Protein product: CASSLRGDWTWSYEQYF.

V is TRBV7-2 and J is TRBJ2-5; no definite D call. The CDR3 has 15 residues. Per the germline V gene, CDR1 is SGHTA and CDR2 is FQGNSA. V shed 0 bases and J shed 2 bases, with 10 bases lying between them. The CDR3 protein is CASSLAFSRQETQYF. In DNA form, the CDR3 reads TGTGCCAGCAGCTTAGCGTTTTCGCGACAAGAGACCCAGTACTTC.

In the case of this clone: The junction departs from germline at one end; a sequencing error may be responsible. The chain uses TRBV30 and TRBJ2-3; D is undetermined. CDR3 length: 14 amino acids. Per the germline V gene, CDR1 is GTSNPN and CDR2 is SVGIG (reference sequence). The DNA for the CDR3 is TGTGCCTGGAGTGTAGCGAATCCCACATATACGCAGTATTTT. Amino acid sequence: CAWSVANPTYTQYF.

The rearrangement uses TRBV5-1 and TRBJ2-2, with TRBD2 matching 7 bases. The CDR3 covers 14 residues. The germline CDR1 and CDR2 sequences are SGHRS and YFSETQ. Losses at the gene ends were 0 bases for V and 4 bases for J; bases not matched to a gene: 0. The CDR3 bases are TGCGCCAGCAGCTTGGGCGGGGGCACCGGGGAGCTGTTTTTT. This sequence encodes CASSLGGGTGELFF.

The rearrangement links TRBV5-6 to TRBJ2-5; 7 nucleotides match TRBD2. The end of the DNA is better explained by TRBJ2-7, so the J call may be wrong. CDR3 length: 15 residues. CDR1 is SGHDT and CDR2 is YYEEEE in the germline V gene. The CDR3 reads CASSWGLAGSYEQYF. The CDR3 coding sequence is TGTGCCAGCAGCTGGGGATTAGCGGGCTCCTACGAGCAGTACTTC.

This rearrangement joins TRBV7-9 to TRBJ1-4, with 9 bases matching TRBD1. Looked up from germline, CDR1 is SEHNR and CDR2 is FQNEAQ (reference sequence). This CDR3 has 14 residues. V gave up 6 bases and J gave up 7 bases; unmatched junction bases: 6. The CDR3 nucleotides are TGTGCCAGCAGTCAGACAGGGGGGGCTGAAAAACTGTTTTTT. It translates to CASSQTGGAEKLFF. Full variable domain (remainder filled in from reference TRBV7-9 and TRBJ1-4): DTGVSQNPRHKITKRGQNVTFRCDPISEHNRLYWYRQTLGQGPEFLTYFQNEAQLEKSRLLSDRFSAERPKGSFSTLEIQRTEQGDSAMYLCASSQTGGAEKLFFGSGTQLSVL.

This chain uses TRBV9 with TRBJ2-7; perhaps TRBD2 as D (7 bases). Germline CDR1 SGDLS, CDR2 YYNGEE. Trimming stripped 1 base from V and 7 bases from J, with 15 bases between. This CDR3 region has 14 residues. CDR3 sequence (DNA): TGTGCCAGCAGCGTAAGCTCAGGGGAGGGAGAGCAGTACTTC. Translation: CASSVSSGEGEQYF. Looking up the rest from reference TRBV9 and TRBJ2-7 gives the full variable domain: DSGVTQTPKHLITATGQRVTLRCSPRSGDLSVYWYQQSLDQGLQFLIQYYNGEERAKGNILERFSAQQFPDLHSELNLSSLELGDSALYFCASSVSSGEGEQYFGPGTRLTVT.

This chain joins TRBV14 and TRBJ1-6; D unclear. V was cut by 1 base and J by 3 bases, with 4 bases left in between. CDR1 and CDR2 (germline): SGHDN, FVKESK. The CDR3 sequence is 14 residues long. The CDR3 is CASSQGLYNSPLHF. DNA of the CDR3: TGTGCCAGCAGCCAAGGGCTCTATAATTCACCCCTCCACTTT.

The chain links TRBV9 to TRBJ1-1, with 9 bases fitting TRBD1. CDR3 length: 15 amino acids. The germline V gene has CDR1 SGDLS and CDR2 YYNGEE. Trimming cost V 2 bases and J 4 bases; bases outside gene matches: 6. The CDR3 protein is CASSVGDRAGTEAFF. The CDR3 coding sequence is TGTGCCAGCAGCGTGGGGGACAGGGCGGGCACTGAAGCTTTCTTT.

V gene TRBV27 combines with J gene TRBJ2-1; 8 bases agree with TRBD1. The CDR3 is 14 residues long. The germline V gene encodes CDR1 MNHEY and CDR2 SMNVEV (reference sequence). V shed 1 base and J 6 bases; nucleotides not matched to a gene: 2. In nucleotides, the CDR3 is TGTGCCAGCAGTTTATTAGGACAGGGCAATGAGCAGTTCTTC. Translating it yields CASSLLGQGNEQFF.

This sequence joins TRBV7-3 and TRBJ1-1; D is perhaps TRBD1 (5 bases). Germline CDR1 and CDR2: SGHTA and FQGTGA. CDR3 length: 16 residues. Trimming pared 2 bases from V and 4 bases from J, leaving 17 bases between. CDR3 nucleotide sequence: TGTGCCAGCAGCTTAGGGTTGCCAGGGCCGGTCACTGAAGCTTTCTTT. Its translation: CASSLGLPGPVTEAFF.

As regards this clone: Its ends do not fully match the called genes, so a read error is possible. The rearrangement uses TRBV27 and TRBJ2-5; TRBD2 matches 7 bases. Germline loops: CDR1 MNHEY, CDR2 SMNVEV (reference sequence). This CDR3 region has 14 residues. The CDR3 DNA is TGTGCCACCAGTTTGGCTAGCGGAGGGGAGACCCAGTACTTC. Protein product: CATSLASGGETQYF.

V gene TRBV10-3 combines with J gene TRBJ2-6; D ambiguous. Germline V gene sequence: CDR1 ENHRY, CDR2 SYGVKD. The CDR3 extends over 17 amino acids. Trimming removed 0 bases at V and 1 base at J, with 10 bases between. For the CDR3, the DNA is TGTGCCATCAGTGAGTCGTCGCAGAATTCTGGGGCCAACGTCCTGACTTTC. Translation: CAISESSQNSGANVLTF.

This clone was seen only once. The genes are TRBV6-4 and TRBJ2-2, with unresolved D. V was pared by 2 bases and J by 2 bases, with 6 bases between. The CDR3 consists of 14 residues. Germline CDR1 reads MRHNA; CDR2 reads SNTAGT. CDR3 region: CASSDEHNTGELFF. Here the CDR3 DNA reads TGTGCCAGCAGTGACGAACATAACACCGGGGAGCTGTTTTTT.

The V call is TRBV5-8, the J call TRBJ1-2, with 10 bases identical to TRBD1. The CDR3 is 15 amino acids. J lost 8 bases, V lost 4 bases, and 11 bases had no gene match. Germline V gene sequence: CDR1 SGHTS, CDR2 YDEGEE. CDR3: CASSQGQGLSEGYTF. CDR3 nucleotide sequence: TGTGCCAGCAGCCAGGGACAGGGGCTGTCGGAGGGCTACACCTTC. Complete variable domain (other parts from reference TRBV5-8 and TRBJ1-2): EAGVTQSPTHLIKTRGQQATLRCSPISGHTSVYWYQQALGLGLQFLLWYDEGEERNRGNFPPRFSGRQFPNYSSELNVNALELEDSALYLCASSQGQGLSEGYTFGSGTRLTVV.

The CDR3 region has the DNA TGTGCCAGCTCACCACCCTTCGTAATGAACACTGAAGCTTTCTTT. It specifies CASSPPFVMNTEAFF. The chain combines TRBV18 with TRBJ1-1; no firm D call. The CDR3 length is 15 residues. Germline values: CDR1 KGHSH, CDR2 LQKENI. Between the trimmed V and J ends, which lost 0 bases and 0 bases, there was a span of 8 bases. Full variable domain (outside the CDR3, taken from reference TRBV18 and TRBJ1-1): NAGVMQNPRHLVRRRGQEARLRCSPMKGHSHVYWYRQLPEEGLKFMVYLQKENIIDESGMPKERFSAEFPKEGPSILRIQQVVRGDSAAYFCASSPPFVMNTEAFFGQGTRLTVV.

The rearrangement joins TRBV6-4 to TRBJ1-4; possible D gene TRBD1, 5 bases. V shed 8 bases and J shed 7 bases, with 32 bases lying between them. The germline V gene encodes CDR1 MRHNA and CDR2 SNTAGT. This CDR3 region has 19 residues. CDR3 sequence: CASDISAGGGGGLCEKLFF. The CDR3 DNA follows: TGTGCCAGCGACATTTCCGCTGGGGGGGGAGGAGGCTTATGTGAAAAACTGTTTTTT.